Listed here is a single T cell receptor beta chain. Sequencing used immunoSEQ multiplex PCR; TCRdb keeps in-frame clones, though not all of them. The sample lists some 120,000 clones; 85% to 95% were seen once. This entry is derived from a study of control samples from healthy donors and cancer patients. Germline CDR1 reads SGDLS; CDR2 reads YYNGEE. V lost 4 bases and J 8 bases, leaving 18 bases between the germline ends. The length of the CDR3 is 15 residues. This sequence was found in a man aged 50-59 years with head and neck cancer. The chain has TRBV9 and TRBJ1-4, with D tentatively TRBD1 (5 bases). What was sequenced was PBMCs. Here the CDR3 reads CASSPRGVQSEKLFF. In nucleotides, the CDR3 is TGTGCCAGCAGCCCCCGGGGCGTGCAAAGCGAAAAACTGTTTTTT.